This T cell receptor beta chain was captured by sequencing in a study of T-cell reconstitution after alpha-beta-depleted transplantation in children. General study results and limits: Alpha-beta T cells present about two months after transplant were reported to originate from several hundred expanded graft clones. In some patients, recipient T cells and intrathymic progenitors surviving conditioning explained high day-60 diversity. At one year after transplant, newly produced T cells mostly accounted for T-cell counts and diversity.

Note on this clonotype: Its antigen is unidentified.

Germline V lookup: CDR1 SGHRS, CDR2 YFSETQ. The CDR3 has 17 residues. V was clipped by 0 bases and J by 7 bases, with 20 bases between them. Preparing the TCRbeta library involved the use of unique molecular identifiers. TCRdb called the PCR reads again in MiXCR, with one record for every CDR3 protein. The sample has approximately 500,000 distinct CDR3 sequences, 25% to 30% seen once. This sequence originates from a boy under three years old with Wiskott-Aldrich syndrome, due to receive a stem cell transplant. The chain combines TRBV5-1 with TRBJ2-1; D possibly corresponds to TRBD2 (5 bases). The sample here was PBMCs, taken before TCRalphabeta/CD19-depleted stem cell transplant. The CDR3 loop is CASSLDRLPGPSNEQFF. The CDR3 nucleotides are TGCGCCAGCAGCTTGGATCGACTACCGGGCCCCTCTAATGAGCAGTTCTTC.